Below are 17 T cell receptor beta chains sequenced from a single sample in a study of blood T cell repertoires in COVID-19. The method was immunoSEQ multiplex PCR; TCRdb's version includes in-frame clones alone and lacks a portion of them. The sample yields tens of thousands of clones, 75% to 95% seen once. The sample was peripheral blood. Receptors originate from a man in his 70s with active COVID-19.

In this sample, this clone turned up a few times. V is TRBV4-1 and J is TRBJ2-2, with D possibly TRBD1 on 5 matching bases. V was cut by 1 base and J by 0 bases, with 9 bases left in between. The CDR3 loop spans 16 amino acids. The germline V gene encodes CDR1 MGHRA and CDR2 YSYEKL. The CDR3 here is CASSQGTGPNTGELFF. In DNA form, the CDR3 reads TGCGCCAGCAGCCAAGGTACAGGACCGAACACCGGGGAGCTGTTTTTT.

The chain uses TRBV5-6 and TRBJ1-2; D might be TRBD1 (5 bases). Germline V gene lookup returns CDR1 SGHDT and CDR2 YYEEEE. Trimming took off 4 bases at V and 2 bases at J, with 15 bases between the two ends. The CDR3 has 15 residues. In DNA, the CDR3 is TGTGCCAGCAGCCCCACGGGCCGGGGGAACTATGGCTACACCTTC. This gives the protein CASSPTGRGNYGYTF.

The chain links TRBV19 to TRBJ2-1; 8 bases align to TRBD1. The J segment lost 9 bases and the V segment lost 9 bases, leaving 10 bases of the junction unmatched. The CDR3 loop spans 13 amino acids. The germline V gene encodes CDR1 LNHDA and CDR2 SQIVND (reference sequence). DNA of the CDR3: TGTGCCAGCACCGGGACAGGCTATGGTGAGCAGTTCTTC. Protein: CASTGTGYGEQFF.

The chain employs TRBV2 and TRBJ2-1; 9 nucleotides agree with TRBD2. There are 16 residues in the CDR3. V trimming: 4 bases; J trimming: 0 bases; junction bases outside the gene matches: 4. The V gene's germline CDR1 is SNHLY and CDR2 FYNNEI. This CDR3 reads CASSGGSGGSYNEQFF. CDR3 DNA sequence: TGTGCCAGCAGTGGAGGTAGCGGGGGCTCCTACAATGAGCAGTTCTTC.

V and J are TRBV3-1 (or the pseudogene TRBV3-2) and TRBJ1-2; TRBD1 matches 11 bases. Germline values: CDR1 LGHDT, CDR2 YNNKEL (reference sequence). This CDR3 contains 14 residues. Trimming cost V 1 base and J 6 bases; bases outside gene matches: 1. The DNA for the CDR3 is TGTGCCAGCAGCCAAGGGGGACAGGGGGATGGCTACACCTTC. It encodes CASSQGGQGDGYTF.

This clone showed up just a few times. The chain recombines TRBV28 with TRBJ2-1; no firm D call. The CDR3 runs 13 residues. Germline CDR1 is MDHEN and CDR2 is SYDVKM. V lost 6 bases to trimming and J lost 0 bases, with 6 bases between them. The CDR3 loop reads CASRLDSYNEQFF. CDR3 in DNA: TGTGCCAGCAGACTCGACTCCTACAATGAGCAGTTCTTC.

The rearrangement uses TRBV5-1 and TRBJ1-4, with D perhaps TRBD1 (6 bases). The germline V and J ends were trimmed by 5 bases and 0 bases, with 11 bases remaining between them. Germline-derived CDR1 and CDR2 are SGHRS and YFSETQ. The CDR3 consists of 15 residues. In DNA, the CDR3 is TGCGCCAGCAGACAGGGACATGCAACTAATGAAAAACTGTTTTTT. This sequence encodes CASRQGHATNEKLFF. The full variable domain, completed using reference TRBV5-1 and TRBJ1-4, is KAGVTQTPRYLIKTRGQQVTLSCSPISGHRSVSWYQQTPGQGLQFLFEYFSETQRNKGNFPGRFSGRQFSNSRSEMNVSTLELGDSALYLCASRQGHATNEKLFFGSGTQLSVL.

The rearrangement joins TRBV4-2 to TRBJ2-5; D might be TRBD1 (5 bases). This CDR3 is 14 amino acids long. V lost 0 bases and J lost 4, with 9 bases in between. Germline values: CDR1 LGHNA, CDR2 YNFKEQ. CDR3 bases: TGTGCCAGCAGCCAAGATTGGGGCTCAGAGACCCAGTACTTC. Translating gives CASSQDWGSETQYF.

The chain couples TRBV19 to TRBJ2-2; D possibly corresponds to TRBD1 (6 bases). CDR3 length: 14 residues. V lost 5 bases and J lost 6, with 13 bases in between. Germline V gives CDR1 LNHDA, CDR2 SQIVND (reference sequence). The CDR3 DNA reads as TGTGCCAGTAGTTCGGGACATCACGCCGGGGAGCTGTTTTTT. Amino acid sequence: CASSSGHHAGELFF.

This clone was recorded once. V gene TRBV2 combines with J gene TRBJ2-7; maybe TRBD2 (6 bases). Looked up from germline, CDR1 is SNHLY and CDR2 is FYNNEI. Trimming took off 5 bases at V and 0 bases at J, with 20 bases between the two ends. This CDR3 is built from 17 residues. The CDR3 nucleotides read TGTGCCAGCAGTAAGGGGCATGGCGGGGTGAGCTCCTACGAGCAGTACTTC. It translates to CASSKGHGGVSSYEQYF.

The chain carries TRBV28 and TRBJ2-2; D possibly corresponds to TRBD1 (5 bases). Germline values: CDR1 MDHEN, CDR2 SYDVKM. V was cut by 5 bases and J by 3 bases, with 10 bases left in between. This CDR3 has 14 amino acids. The CDR3 region is CASSVDSYTGELFF. In nucleotides, the CDR3 is TGTGCCAGCAGTGTCGACAGTTACACCGGGGAGCTGTTTTTT.

The DNA for the CDR3 is TGTGCCAGCAGCCAAGATCCGGGGAACTATGGCTACACCTTC. The encoded protein is CASSQDPGNYGYTF. This chain joins TRBV3-1 (or the pseudogene TRBV3-2) and TRBJ1-2; D remains ambiguous. This CDR3 is built from 14 residues. Deletions cut 0 bases from V and 2 bases from J, with 7 bases between. Germline CDR1 and CDR2: LGHDT and YNNKEL (reference sequence).

This chain joins TRBV7-9 and TRBJ2-1; 8 nucleotides agree with TRBD1. Germline loops: CDR1 SEHNR, CDR2 FQNEAQ (reference sequence). The length of the CDR3 is 15 residues. Trimming removed 3 bases from V and 5 bases from J; junction bases left unmatched: 6. The CDR3 here is CASSFDRGWDNEQFF. The DNA of the CDR3 is TGTGCCAGCAGCTTCGACAGGGGCTGGGACAATGAGCAGTTCTTC.

V usage is TRBV5-1 and J usage is TRBJ2-3; 11 nucleotides agree with TRBD2. V shed 4 bases and J 2 bases; nucleotides not matched to a gene: 6. The length of the CDR3 is 16 residues. CDR1 and CDR2 (germline): SGHRS, YFSETQ. This chain's CDR3 is CASSPSSGGATDTQYF. CDR3 DNA: TGCGCCAGCAGCCCCAGTAGCGGGGGGGCCACAGATACGCAGTATTTT.

This clone has a single count. The genes are TRBV6-5 and TRBJ2-7, with 7 bases lining up with TRBD2. The CDR3 has 13 amino acids. J gave up 4 bases and V 8 bases, and 8 bases lay outside the gene matches. Germline CDR1 MNHEY, CDR2 SVGAGI. The CDR3, as DNA: TGTGCCAGCTTTGGGGGGGGGACTTACGAGCAGTACTTC. Translated, it gives CASFGGGTYEQYF.

The V gene is TRBV25-1, the J gene TRBJ1-2; 8 bases agree with TRBD1. This CDR3 contains 17 residues. V was clipped by 5 bases and J by 4 bases; unmatched bases: 15. Looked up from germline, CDR1 is MGHDK and CDR2 is SYGVNS. CDR3 coding DNA: TGTGCCAGCAGTTCGGAGGCAGGGGGCCTATTTCTCTATGGCTACACCTTC. This encodes CASSSEAGGLFLYGYTF.

J is TRBJ1-2 and V is TRBV19, with 9 bases lining up with TRBD1. From germline, CDR1 is LNHDA and CDR2 SQIVND (reference sequence). The V and J ends lost 1 base and 3 bases, in that order; junction bases with no gene match: 3. The CDR3 length is 15 residues. The CDR3 reads CASSIGGTGHYGYTF. The DNA for the CDR3 is TGTGCCAGTAGTATAGGAGGGACAGGGCACTATGGCTACACCTTC.